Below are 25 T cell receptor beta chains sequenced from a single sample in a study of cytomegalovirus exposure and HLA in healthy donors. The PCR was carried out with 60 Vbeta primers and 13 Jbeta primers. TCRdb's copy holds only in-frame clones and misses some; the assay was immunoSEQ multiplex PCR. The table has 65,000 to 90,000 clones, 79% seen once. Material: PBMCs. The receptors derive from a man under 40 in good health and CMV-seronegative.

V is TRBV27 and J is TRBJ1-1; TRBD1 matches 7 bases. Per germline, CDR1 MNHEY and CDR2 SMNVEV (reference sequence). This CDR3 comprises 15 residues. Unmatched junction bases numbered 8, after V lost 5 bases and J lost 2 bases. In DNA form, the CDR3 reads TGTGCCAGCAGTCGGAACAGGGGTCCCAACACTGAAGCTTTCTTT. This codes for CASSRNRGPNTEAFF.

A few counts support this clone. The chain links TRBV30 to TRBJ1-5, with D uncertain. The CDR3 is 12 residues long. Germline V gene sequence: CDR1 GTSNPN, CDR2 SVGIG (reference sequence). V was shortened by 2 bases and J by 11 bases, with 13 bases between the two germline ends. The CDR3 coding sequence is TGTGCCTGGAGTCCTAAAGGTCGGGCCCAGCATTTT. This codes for CAWSPKGRAQHF.

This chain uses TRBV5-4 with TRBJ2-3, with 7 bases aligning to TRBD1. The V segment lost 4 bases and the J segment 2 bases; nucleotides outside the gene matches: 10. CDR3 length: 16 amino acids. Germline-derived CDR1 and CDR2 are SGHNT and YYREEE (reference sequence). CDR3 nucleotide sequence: TGTGCCAGCAGCCTGGGACGGGACAGAAACACAGATACGCAGTATTTT. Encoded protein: CASSLGRDRNTDTQYF.

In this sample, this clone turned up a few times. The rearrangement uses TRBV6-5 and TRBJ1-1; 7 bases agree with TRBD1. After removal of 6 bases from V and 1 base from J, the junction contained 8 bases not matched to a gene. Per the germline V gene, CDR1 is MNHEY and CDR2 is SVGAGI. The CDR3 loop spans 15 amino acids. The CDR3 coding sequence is TGTGCCAGCAGAGCCCAGGGGGAAGGGAACACTGAAGCTTTCTTT. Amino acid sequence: CASRAQGEGNTEAFF.

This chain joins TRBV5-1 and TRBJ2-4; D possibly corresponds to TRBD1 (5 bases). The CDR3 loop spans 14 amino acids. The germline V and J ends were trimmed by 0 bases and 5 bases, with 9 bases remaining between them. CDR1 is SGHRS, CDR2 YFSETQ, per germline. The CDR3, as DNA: TGCGCCAGCAGCTTGGGGACAAGCCAAAACATTCAGTACTTC. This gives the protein CASSLGTSQNIQYF.

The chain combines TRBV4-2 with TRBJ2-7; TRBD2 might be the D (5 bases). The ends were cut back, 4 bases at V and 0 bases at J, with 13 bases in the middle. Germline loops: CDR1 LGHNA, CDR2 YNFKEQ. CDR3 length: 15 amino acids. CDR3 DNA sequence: TGTGCCAGCAGCCTAGGGCAGCGGAGCTCCTACGAGCAGTACTTC. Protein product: CASSLGQRSSYEQYF.

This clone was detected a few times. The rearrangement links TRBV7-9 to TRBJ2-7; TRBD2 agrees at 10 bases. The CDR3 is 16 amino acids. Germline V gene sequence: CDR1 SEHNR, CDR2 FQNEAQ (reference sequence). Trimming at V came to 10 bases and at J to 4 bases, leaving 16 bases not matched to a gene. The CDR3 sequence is CATDSIERGGWYEQYF. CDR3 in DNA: TGTGCCACCGACTCCATCGAGCGGGGGGGCTGGTACGAGCAGTACTTC. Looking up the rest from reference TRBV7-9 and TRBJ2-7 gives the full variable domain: DTGVSQNPRHKITKRGQNVTFRCDPISEHNRLYWYRQTLGQGPEFLTYFQNEAQLEKSRLLSDRFSAERPKGSFSTLEIQRTEQGDSAMYLCATDSIERGGWYEQYFGPGTRLTVT.

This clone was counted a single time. Written as DNA, the CDR3 is TGTGCCAGCTCACCTAGACAGGGCACAGATACGCAGTATTTT. Translation: CASSPRQGTDTQYF. This chain joins TRBV18 and TRBJ2-3; perhaps TRBD1 as D (6 bases). The V gene's germline CDR1 is KGHSH and CDR2 LQKENI. The CDR3 has 14 residues. Trimming stripped 3 bases from V and 1 base from J, with 8 bases between.

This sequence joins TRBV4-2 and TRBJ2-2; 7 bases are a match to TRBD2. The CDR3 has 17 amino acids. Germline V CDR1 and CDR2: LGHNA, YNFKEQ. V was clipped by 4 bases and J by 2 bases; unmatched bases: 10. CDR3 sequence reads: CASSPSLLAFNTGELFF. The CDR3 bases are TGTGCCAGCAGCCCCTCCCTACTAGCGTTCAACACCGGGGAGCTGTTTTTT.

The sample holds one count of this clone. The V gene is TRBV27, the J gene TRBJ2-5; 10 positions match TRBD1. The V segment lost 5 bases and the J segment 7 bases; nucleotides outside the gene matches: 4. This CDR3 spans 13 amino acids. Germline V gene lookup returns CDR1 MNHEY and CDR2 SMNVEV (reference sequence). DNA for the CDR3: TGTGCCAGCAGTCCGGGACAGGGGCGGACCCAGTACTTC. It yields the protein CASSPGQGRTQYF.

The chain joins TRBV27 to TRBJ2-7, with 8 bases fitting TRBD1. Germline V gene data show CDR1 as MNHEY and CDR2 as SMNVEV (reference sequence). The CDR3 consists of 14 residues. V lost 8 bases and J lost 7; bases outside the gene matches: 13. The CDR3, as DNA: TGTGCCAGCGGGGTCGGGGCAGGGGGCAAAGAGCAGTACTTC. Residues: CASGVGAGGKEQYF.

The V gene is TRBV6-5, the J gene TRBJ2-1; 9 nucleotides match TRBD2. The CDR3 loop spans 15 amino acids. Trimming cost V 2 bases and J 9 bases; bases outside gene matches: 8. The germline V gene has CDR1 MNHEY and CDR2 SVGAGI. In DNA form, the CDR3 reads TGTGCCAGCAGTTACGGAGCGGGGGGTTCCGGTGAGCAGTTCTTC. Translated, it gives CASSYGAGGSGEQFF.

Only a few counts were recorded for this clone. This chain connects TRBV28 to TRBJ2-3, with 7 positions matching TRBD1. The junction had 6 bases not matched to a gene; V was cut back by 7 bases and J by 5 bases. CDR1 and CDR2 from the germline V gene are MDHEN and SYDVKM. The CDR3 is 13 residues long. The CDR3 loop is CASNDRAGDTQYF. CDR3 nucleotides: TGTGCCAGCAATGACAGGGCGGGAGATACGCAGTATTTT. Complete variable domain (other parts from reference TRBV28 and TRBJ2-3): DVKVTQSSRYLVKRTGEKVFLECVQDMDHENMFWYRQDPGLGLRLIYFSYDVKMKEKGDIPEGYSVSREKKERFSLILESASTNQTSMYLCASNDRAGDTQYFGPGTRLTVL.

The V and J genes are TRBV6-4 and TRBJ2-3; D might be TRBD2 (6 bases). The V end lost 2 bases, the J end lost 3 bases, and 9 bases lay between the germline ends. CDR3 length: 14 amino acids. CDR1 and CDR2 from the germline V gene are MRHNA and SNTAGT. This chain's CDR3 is CASSDNGGTDTQYF. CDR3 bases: TGTGCCAGCAGTGACAATGGGGGGACAGATACGCAGTATTTT.

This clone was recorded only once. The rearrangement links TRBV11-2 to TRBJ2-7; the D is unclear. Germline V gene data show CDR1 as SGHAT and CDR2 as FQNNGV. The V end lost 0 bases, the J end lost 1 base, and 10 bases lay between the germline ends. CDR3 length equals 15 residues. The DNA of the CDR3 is TGTGCCAGCAGCTTAGATTGGTCAGATTCCTACGAGCAGTACTTC. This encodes CASSLDWSDSYEQYF.

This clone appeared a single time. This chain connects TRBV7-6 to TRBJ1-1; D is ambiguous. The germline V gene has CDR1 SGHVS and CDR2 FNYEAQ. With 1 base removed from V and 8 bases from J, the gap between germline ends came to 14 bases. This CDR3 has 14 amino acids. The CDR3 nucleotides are TGTGCCAGCAGCTTAGGCCCTCTAACCGCCGAAGCTTTCTTT. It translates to CASSLGPLTAEAFF.

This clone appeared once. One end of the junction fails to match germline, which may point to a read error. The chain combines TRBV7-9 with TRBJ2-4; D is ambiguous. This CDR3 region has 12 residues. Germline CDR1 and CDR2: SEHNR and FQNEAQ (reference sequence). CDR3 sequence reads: CASSLATALMSF. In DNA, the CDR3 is TGTGCCAGCAGCTTGGCGACTGCATTGATGTCCTTC.

The CDR3 sequence is CASSQGQLNSPLHF. The DNA for the CDR3 is TGTGCCAGCAGCCAAGGACAGCTGAATTCACCCCTCCACTTT. The chain carries TRBV14 and TRBJ1-6, with a possible D match to TRBD1 (5 bases). Looked up from germline, CDR1 is SGHDN and CDR2 is FVKESK. The CDR3 is 14 amino acids. V was clipped by 1 base and J by 7 bases, with 8 bases between them.

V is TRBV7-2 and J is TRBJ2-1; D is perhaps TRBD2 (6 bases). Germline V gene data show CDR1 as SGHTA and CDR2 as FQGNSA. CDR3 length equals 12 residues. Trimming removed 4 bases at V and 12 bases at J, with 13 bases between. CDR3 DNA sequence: TGTGCCAGCAGCTCCTTCTGGGAGGTGCAGTTCTTC. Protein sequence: CASSSFWEVQFF.

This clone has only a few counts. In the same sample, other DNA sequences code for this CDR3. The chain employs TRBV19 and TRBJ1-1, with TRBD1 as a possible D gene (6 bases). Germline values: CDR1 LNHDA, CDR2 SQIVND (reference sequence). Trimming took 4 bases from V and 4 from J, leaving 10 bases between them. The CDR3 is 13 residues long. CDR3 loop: CASSNQGGTEAFF. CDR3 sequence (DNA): TGTGCCAGTAGTAACCAAGGGGGCACTGAAGCTTTCTTT.

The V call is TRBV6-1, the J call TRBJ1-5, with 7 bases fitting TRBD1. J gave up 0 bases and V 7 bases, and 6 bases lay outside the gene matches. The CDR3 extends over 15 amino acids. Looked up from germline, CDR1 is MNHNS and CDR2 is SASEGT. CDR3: CASNSRGNSNQPQHF. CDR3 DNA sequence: TGTGCCAGCAATTCCAGGGGGAATAGCAATCAGCCCCAGCATTTT.

CDR3: CAISEVAGLGPDTQYF. The CDR3 nucleotides read TGTGCCATCAGTGAAGTTGCAGGCCTCGGCCCAGATACGCAGTATTTT. The chain uses TRBV10-3 and TRBJ2-3; D is uncertain. CDR1 and CDR2 from the germline V gene are ENHRY and SYGVKD. The CDR3 has 16 residues. Deletions cut 3 bases from V and 4 bases from J, with 17 bases between.

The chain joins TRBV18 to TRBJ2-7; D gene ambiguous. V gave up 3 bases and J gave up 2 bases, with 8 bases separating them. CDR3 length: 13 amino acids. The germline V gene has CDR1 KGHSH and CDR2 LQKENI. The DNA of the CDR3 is TGTGCCAGCTCACCGGGCCTTGCCTACGAGCAGTACTTC. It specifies CASSPGLAYEQYF.

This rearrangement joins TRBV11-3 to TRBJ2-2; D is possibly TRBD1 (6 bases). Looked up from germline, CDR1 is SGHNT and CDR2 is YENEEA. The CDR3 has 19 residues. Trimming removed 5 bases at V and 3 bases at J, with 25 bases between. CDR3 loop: CASSTYRDDEGGDTGELFF. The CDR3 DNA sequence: TGTGCCAGCAGCACTTACCGGGACGATGAAGGGGGTGACACCGGGGAGCTGTTTTTT.

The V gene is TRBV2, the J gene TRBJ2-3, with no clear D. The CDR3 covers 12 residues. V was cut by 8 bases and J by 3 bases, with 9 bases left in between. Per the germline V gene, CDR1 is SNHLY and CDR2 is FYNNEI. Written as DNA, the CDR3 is TGTGCCAGCGCGCCCTGGACAGATACGCAGTATTTT. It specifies CASAPWTDTQYF.